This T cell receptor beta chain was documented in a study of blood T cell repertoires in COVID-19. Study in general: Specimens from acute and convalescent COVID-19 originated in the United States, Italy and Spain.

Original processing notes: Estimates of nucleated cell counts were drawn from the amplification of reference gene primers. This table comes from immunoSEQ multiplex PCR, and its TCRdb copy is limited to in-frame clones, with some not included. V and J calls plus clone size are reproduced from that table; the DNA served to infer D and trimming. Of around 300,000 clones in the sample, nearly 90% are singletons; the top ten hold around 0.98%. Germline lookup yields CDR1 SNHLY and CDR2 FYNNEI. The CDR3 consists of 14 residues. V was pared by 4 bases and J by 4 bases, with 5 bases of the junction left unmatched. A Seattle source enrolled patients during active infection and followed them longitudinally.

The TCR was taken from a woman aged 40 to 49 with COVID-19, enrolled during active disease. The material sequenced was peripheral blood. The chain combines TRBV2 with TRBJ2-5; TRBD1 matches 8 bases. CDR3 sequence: CASSGQGSGETQYF. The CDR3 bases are TGTGCCAGCAGTGGACAGGGGAGCGGAGAGACCCAGTACTTC.